These 29 T cell receptor beta chains were all obtained from the same sample, sequenced in a study of shared clonotypes between healthy human individuals (dated by TCRdb to 2018 to 2021). Library construction relied on the immunoSEQ multiplex PCR assay. TCRdb retrieved this table from immuneACCESS and kept in-frame rearrangements only. Not all clones are present; in checked studies, unresolved V genes account for under half, and no reason is known for the remainder. The sample includes roughly 2 million clones, with roughly 94% observed a single time. The top ten constitute 0.1% to 0.15% of the sample. The sequenced sample was naive CD4+ T cells sorted from blood. What the cell subset or site label conveys for this sample: CD45RA+ positively selected. The receptors were gathered from a man between 18 and 35 years old in good health.

This clone was detected once. Other DNA sequences in the sample encode the same CDR3. V is TRBV5-1 and J is TRBJ2-1, with D possibly being TRBD2 (5 bases). V was trimmed by 0 bases and J by 5 bases, leaving 9 bases between them. The CDR3 length is 14 residues. The germline V gene has CDR1 SGHRS and CDR2 YFSETQ. The CDR3 DNA reads as TGCGCCAGCAGCTTGGGGACTGGGGACAATGAGCAGTTCTTC. Its translation is CASSLGTGDNEQFF.

Comments on this clone: The same CDR3 can be traced to other DNA sequences in this sample. The rearrangement links TRBV6-5 to TRBJ1-2; no definite D call. CDR1 is MNHEY and CDR2 is SVGAGI in the germline V gene. The CDR3 runs 14 residues. Trimming took 0 bases from V and 5 from J, leaving 10 bases between them. The CDR3: CASSYSKGPYGYTF. In nucleotides, the CDR3 is TGTGCCAGCAGTTACTCGAAGGGCCCTTATGGCTACACCTTC.

V is TRBV7-2 and J is TRBJ1-6, with 7 bases that match TRBD1. The CDR3 contains 16 residues. Germline V CDR1 and CDR2: SGHTA, FQGNSA. With 3 bases clipped from V and 2 bases from J, the junction kept 4 bases outside the gene matches. In nucleotides, the CDR3 is TGTGCCAGCAGCTTGAACAGGGGAACCTATAATTCACCCCTCCACTTT. Encoded protein: CASSLNRGTYNSPLHF.

This chain connects TRBV6-5 to TRBJ2-7; D call uncertain. V gave up 3 bases and J gave up 2 bases, with 8 bases separating them. Germline V CDR1 and CDR2: MNHEY, SVGAGI. This CDR3 comprises 13 residues. The CDR3 coding sequence is TGTGCCAGCAGTTATCACCGAGCCTACGAGCAGTACTTC. Translating gives CASSYHRAYEQYF.

A word on this clone: This CDR3 is also generated by other DNA sequences in the sample. This chain joins TRBV27 and TRBJ2-7; 10 nucleotides align to TRBD1. Trimming removed 3 bases from V and 2 bases from J; junction bases left unmatched: 1. Per germline, CDR1 MNHEY and CDR2 SMNVEV (reference sequence). The CDR3 covers 14 residues. The CDR3 DNA is TGTGCCAGCAGTTTGGGGACAGGGGCCTACGAGCAGTACTTC. Translated, it gives CASSLGTGAYEQYF.

V usage is TRBV4-1 and J usage is TRBJ2-1; 10 positions agree with TRBD2. V gave up 1 base and J gave up 4 bases; unmatched junction bases: 10. Germline V lookup: CDR1 MGHRA, CDR2 YSYEKL. The CDR3 length is 18 residues. CDR3 sequence reads: CASSQGSSGRAVYNEQFF. The CDR3 nucleotides are TGCGCCAGCAGCCAAGGATCCAGCGGGAGGGCCGTGTACAATGAGCAGTTCTTC.

The rearrangement uses TRBV4-1 and TRBJ2-7, with TRBD2 matching 8 bases. The germline CDR1 and CDR2 sequences are MGHRA and YSYEKL. This CDR3 has 16 amino acids. J lost 2 bases, V lost 1 base, and 7 bases had no gene match. This chain's CDR3 is CASSQGTAGGAYEQYF. The CDR3 DNA follows: TGCGCCAGCAGCCAAGGCACGGCCGGGGGGGCCTACGAGCAGTACTTC.

The count of this clone is one. This chain connects TRBV5-4 to TRBJ2-7, with a tentative D call TRBD1 (5 bases). The CDR3 is made up of 12 amino acids. The V and J ends lost 4 bases and 7 bases respectively, with 12 bases between them. Germline V gives CDR1 SGHNT, CDR2 YYREEE (reference sequence). As DNA, the CDR3 is TGTGCCAGCAGCCCCCCCCAGGGAGAGCAGTACTTC. This gives the protein CASSPPQGEQYF.

V and J are TRBV6-5 and TRBJ1-1; 9 bases match TRBD1. The CDR3 runs to 14 residues. V was pared by 8 bases and J by 3 bases, with 7 bases of the junction left unmatched. CDR1 MNHEY and CDR2 SVGAGI come from the germline V gene. CDR3 amino acids: CASLPTGGHTEAFF. The CDR3 nucleotides are TGTGCCAGCCTCCCCACAGGGGGCCACACTGAAGCTTTCTTT.

Points on this clone: The sample carries other DNA sequences with the same CDR3. The chain uses TRBV5-4 and TRBJ2-5; weak D call: TRBD1 (6 bases). This CDR3 is 14 amino acids long. The germline V gene encodes CDR1 SGHNT and CDR2 YYREEE (reference sequence). V was clipped by 0 bases and J by 2 bases, with 8 bases between them. The CDR3 here is CASSLGTAQETQYF. The CDR3 DNA sequence: TGTGCCAGCAGCTTGGGGACAGCACAAGAGACCCAGTACTTC.

The J gene is TRBJ1-1, the V gene TRBV10-3; the D gene is possibly TRBD1 (6 bases). Looked up from germline, CDR1 is ENHRY and CDR2 is SYGVKD. This CDR3 region has 15 residues. The V end lost 3 bases, the J end lost 0 bases, and 11 bases lay between the germline ends. The DNA for the CDR3 is TGTGCCATCAGTGATAACAGGGTCATGAACACTGAAGCTTTCTTT. Translated, it gives CAISDNRVMNTEAFF.

The genes are TRBV6-6 and TRBJ1-3; D remains ambiguous. The V end lost 8 bases, the J end lost 0 bases, and 5 bases lay between the germline ends. Germline V gene sequence: CDR1 MNHNY, CDR2 SVGAGI (reference sequence). The CDR3 is 12 residues long. CDR3 nucleotides: TGTGCCAGCCAGAGCTCTGGAAACACCATATATTTT. Amino acid sequence: CASQSSGNTIYF.

The count of this clone is one. The chain links TRBV6-1 to TRBJ1-5, with 9 bases aligning to TRBD1. V shed 1 base and J 1 base; nucleotides not matched to a gene: 2. CDR3 length: 16 residues. Germline V lookup: CDR1 MNHNS, CDR2 SASEGT. The CDR3 DNA reads TGTGCCAGCAGTGAAGTACAGGGGGCAAGCAATCAGCCCCAGCATTTT. Protein product: CASSEVQGASNQPQHF.

The chain joins TRBV6-6 to TRBJ2-7, with TRBD1 as a possible D gene (5 bases). The CDR3 is 13 amino acids. Germline V lookup: CDR1 MNHNY, CDR2 SVGAGI (reference sequence). V was cut by 6 bases and J by 2 bases, with 11 bases left in between. The CDR3 region is CASSPTETYEQYF. Written as DNA, the CDR3 is TGTGCCAGCAGCCCGACAGAGACCTACGAGCAGTACTTC.

V gene TRBV6-5 combines with J gene TRBJ1-2, with TRBD1 matching over 8 bases. Trimming at V came to 5 bases and at J to 0 bases, leaving 2 bases not matched to a gene. This CDR3 is built from 14 residues. The germline V gene has CDR1 MNHEY and CDR2 SVGAGI. CDR3 region: CASSRTGSNYGYTF. For the CDR3, the DNA is TGTGCCAGCAGTCGGACAGGGTCTAACTATGGCTACACCTTC.

The CDR3 spells CASSIGLARNTGELFF. The CDR3 bases are TGTGCCAGCAGCATAGGACTAGCTAGGAACACCGGGGAGCTGTTTTTT. This chain links TRBV7-2 with TRBJ2-2, with TRBD2 matching 8 bases. CDR1 and CDR2 from the germline V gene are SGHTA and FQGNSA. J was trimmed by 1 base and V by 5 bases; bases with no gene match: 6. The CDR3 runs to 16 residues.

The chain carries TRBV21-1 and TRBJ2-5; the DNA was not compared with TRBD2, the D call given in the table. TRBV21-1 is listed as a pseudogene. The CDR3 contains 13 residues. The CDR3 DNA reads as TGTGCCAGCAGCAGCGGGCCCTCGGAGACCCAGTACTTC. This translates into CASSSGPSETQYF.

The chain uses TRBV5-1 and TRBJ1-1, with D unclear. CDR1 is SGHRS, CDR2 YFSETQ, per germline. V dropped 0 bases and J dropped 1 base, with 16 bases sitting between them. CDR3 size: 17 residues. CDR3 nucleotides: TGCGCCAGCAGCTTGGATGCAGCCTCTAGAAAGAACACTGAAGCTTTCTTT. Translation: CASSLDAASRKNTEAFF.

This clone was recorded only once. Here the CDR3 DNA reads TGTGCCAGTAGTACCGCGACAGGGGAAACTGAAGCTTTCTTT. Translation gives CASSTATGETEAFF. V and J are TRBV19 and TRBJ1-1; TRBD1 aligns across 8 bases. Germline CDR1 reads LNHDA; CDR2 reads SQIVND (reference sequence). The CDR3 loop spans 14 amino acids. V was pared by 4 bases and J by 5 bases, with 6 bases of the junction left unmatched.

CDR3 amino acids: CASSQLGVGETQYF. The CDR3 DNA reads as TGTGCCAGCAGTCAGTTGGGGGTTGGAGAGACCCAGTACTTC. V gene TRBV7-2 combines with J gene TRBJ2-5; perhaps D is TRBD1 or TRBD2 (5 bases each). V dropped 6 bases and J dropped 4 bases, with 15 bases sitting between them. CDR1 is SGHTA and CDR2 is FQGNSA in the germline V gene. CDR3 length: 14 residues.

V usage is TRBV5-1 and J usage is TRBJ2-3; 7 bases are a match to TRBD2. CDR3 length equals 13 residues. V was pared by 5 bases and J by 5 bases, with 5 bases of the junction left unmatched. CDR1 and CDR2 from the germline V gene are SGHRS and YFSETQ. The CDR3 DNA reads as TGCGCCAGCAGTGGTAGGGAGGGAGATACGCAGTATTTT. This sequence encodes CASSGREGDTQYF.

This clone was seen just once. The rearrangement joins TRBV2 to TRBJ2-4; D gene ambiguous. Germline CDR1 SNHLY, CDR2 FYNNEI. The CDR3 runs to 14 residues. Trimming left V 0 bases short and J 2 bases short, with 5 bases between. The CDR3 protein is CASSEAATKNIQYF. The CDR3 nucleotides are TGTGCCAGCAGTGAAGCGGCAACCAAAAACATTCAGTACTTC.

This chain links TRBV29-1 with TRBJ2-5; the D gene could be TRBD1 or TRBD2 (5 bases each). The CDR3 is 11 amino acids. Trimming removed 7 bases at V and 5 bases at J, with 11 bases between. Germline V gene sequence: CDR1 SQVTM, CDR2 ANQGSEA. The CDR3 region is CSALWGETQYF. The CDR3 nucleotides are TGCAGCGCCCTTTGGGGGGAGACCCAGTACTTC.

The rearrangement joins TRBV7-2 to TRBJ2-6, with TRBD2 matching over 7 bases. With 3 bases clipped from V and 4 bases from J, the junction kept 6 bases outside the gene matches. Germline assignment: CDR1 SGHTA and CDR2 FQGNSA. The CDR3 runs 16 residues. The CDR3 loop reads CASSFAGASGANVLTF. The CDR3 nucleotides are TGTGCCAGCAGCTTTGCGGGAGCCTCCGGGGCCAACGTCCTGACTTTC. Full variable domain (missing parts from reference TRBV7-2 and TRBJ2-6): GAGVSQSPSNKVTEKGKDVELRCDPISGHTALYWYRQSLGQGLEFLIYFQGNSAPDKSGLPSDRFSAERTGGSVSTLTIQRTQQEDSAVYLCASSFAGASGANVLTFGAGSRLTVL.

This chain's CDR3 is CASRSGNTGELFF. CDR3 coding DNA: TGTGCCAGCAGAAGCGGAAACACCGGGGAGCTGTTTTTT. The chain employs TRBV7-2 and TRBJ2-2; tentative D call: TRBD2 (5 bases). V was cut by 6 bases and J by 2 bases, with 7 bases left in between. CDR1 and CDR2 (germline): SGHTA, FQGNSA. This CDR3 is built from 13 residues.

This sequence joins TRBV6-5 and TRBJ2-7; D gene unclear. The CDR3 is made up of 11 amino acids. V was cut by 5 bases and J by 6 bases, with 8 bases left in between. Germline-derived CDR1 and CDR2 are MNHEY and SVGAGI. The CDR3 is CASSRQREQYF. CDR3 sequence (DNA): TGTGCCAGCAGTAGGCAACGCGAGCAGTACTTC.

The CDR3 coding sequence is TGTGCCAGTAGGTTGACGGAGTACAATGAGCAGTTCTTC. Protein product: CASRLTEYNEQFF. The chain employs TRBV19 and TRBJ2-1; D remains unclear. Germline loops: CDR1 LNHDA, CDR2 SQIVND (reference sequence). Trimming took off 6 bases at V and 4 bases at J, with 10 bases between the two ends. The CDR3 totals 13 residues.

This clone came up once. This chain uses TRBV27 with TRBJ2-7; possibly TRBD1 or TRBD2 for D (5 bases each). Trimming removed 4 bases at V and 8 bases at J, with 21 bases between. The CDR3 sequence is 15 residues long. Germline CDR1 MNHEY, CDR2 SMNVEV (reference sequence). The CDR3 sequence: CASSSRGEGAKKQYF. CDR3 sequence (DNA): TGTGCCAGCAGTTCTCGGGGAGAAGGGGCTAAGAAGCAGTACTTC.

The rearrangement joins TRBV6-1 to TRBJ1-5; tentatively, D is TRBD1 (5 bases). This CDR3 comprises 16 residues. The ends were cut back, 3 bases at V and 2 bases at J, with 14 bases in the middle. Germline V gives CDR1 MNHNS, CDR2 SASEGT. The CDR3 DNA sequence: TGTGCCAGCAGTGATACAGGACTGGGAGGCAATCAGCCCCAGCATTTT. Translated, it gives CASSDTGLGGNQPQHF.